One sample yielded the 10 T cell receptor beta chains listed below, sequenced in a study of shared clonotypes between healthy human individuals. The repertoire was sequenced with immunoSEQ multiplex PCR; TCRdb's copy has only in-frame clones and lacks some. The data show some 1,900,000 clones, over 85% seen once. It was CD45RO-negative cells, positively selected for CCR7, that made up naive CD8 cells, with terminally differentiated effector memory CD45RA+ cells excluded. Material for sequencing was naive CD8+ T cells sorted from blood. The receptors shown here come from a man aged 18-30 years in good health.

Comments on this clone: The sample holds other DNA sequences that translate to the same CDR3. V is TRBV30 and J is TRBJ2-3, with D uncertain. This CDR3 comprises 14 residues. CDR1 GTSNPN and CDR2 SVGIG come from the germline V gene (reference sequence). V lost 1 base to trimming and J lost 0 bases, with 8 bases between them. The CDR3 bases are TGTGCCTGGAGTGCCCTCGCTAGCACAGATACGCAGTATTTT. Encoded protein: CAWSALASTDTQYF.

The CDR3 protein is CASSYSTVIGELFF. The CDR3 DNA reads TGTGCCAGCAGTTACTCGACAGTCATCGGGGAGCTGTTTTTT. J is TRBJ2-2 and V is TRBV6-5; tentatively, D is TRBD1 (5 bases). CDR1 and CDR2 (germline): MNHEY, SVGAGI. CDR3 length: 14 amino acids. V lost 0 bases to trimming and J lost 7 bases, with 9 bases between them.

This clone turned up a few times. The chain is built from TRBV27 and TRBJ1-2; D is perhaps TRBD1 (6 bases). The CDR3 runs 16 residues. Deletions cut 6 bases from V and 0 bases from J, with 17 bases between. Germline CDR1 and CDR2: MNHEY and SMNVEV (reference sequence). The CDR3 DNA sequence: TGTGCCAGCAGACCGGGCCCGGACAGCGCTAACTATGGCTACACCTTC. It specifies CASRPGPDSANYGYTF.

The J gene is TRBJ2-7, the V gene TRBV5-3; weak D call: TRBD2 (6 bases). Being an ORF, TRBV5-3 has a function that is uncertain. The CDR3 totals 14 residues. V was cut by 4 bases and J by 0 bases, with 11 bases left in between. The DNA for the CDR3 is TGTGCCAGAAGCCTAGGGGACTGCTCCTACGAGCAGTACTTC. Residues: CARSLGDCSYEQYF.

This clone was counted only a few times. The chain carries TRBV9 and TRBJ1-5; perhaps TRBD1 as D (5 bases). Trimming shortened V by 3 bases and J by 3 bases, and 10 bases separated the two germline ends. Germline V gene data show CDR1 as SGDLS and CDR2 as YYNGEE. This CDR3 has 14 residues. This chain's CDR3 is CASSAGENNQPQHF. CDR3 coding DNA: TGTGCCAGCAGCGCGGGGGAGAACAATCAGCCCCAGCATTTT.

The chain uses TRBV2 and TRBJ1-5; D uncertain. V lost 6 bases to trimming and J lost 2 bases, with 5 bases between them. Germline V lookup: CDR1 SNHLY, CDR2 FYNNEI. The CDR3 totals 12 residues. The CDR3 here is CASRRGNQPQHF. CDR3 nucleotides: TGTGCCAGCAGAAGGGGCAATCAGCCCCAGCATTTT.

The chain carries TRBV7-9 and TRBJ1-2; 8 nucleotides line up with TRBD1. Germline V lookup: CDR1 SEHNR, CDR2 FQNEAQ (reference sequence). J lost 8 bases, V lost 1 base, and 9 bases had no gene match. The CDR3 consists of 15 residues. The chain's CDR3 is CASSLVLAGGRGYTF. The CDR3 region has the DNA TGTGCCAGCAGCTTAGTTCTCGCAGGGGGCCGAGGCTACACCTTC.

This chain connects TRBV27 to TRBJ1-6, with a tentative D call TRBD1 (6 bases). Germline CDR1 reads MNHEY; CDR2 reads SMNVEV (reference sequence). V dropped 9 bases and J dropped 5 bases, with 11 bases sitting between them. This CDR3 is built from 13 residues. The CDR3 nucleotides are TGTGCCAGTAGGGGGTTGAATAATTCACCCCTCCACTTT. Translating gives CASRGLNNSPLHF.

This chain connects TRBV29-1 to TRBJ1-6; TRBD1 aligns across 8 bases. The CDR3 runs 13 residues. CDR1 is SQVTM and CDR2 is ANQGSEA in the germline V gene. The trim removed 3 bases at V and 5 bases at J, leaving 0 bases unmatched. DNA for the CDR3: TGCAGCGTTGAGACAGGGGATAATTCACCCCTCCACTTT. Amino acids: CSVETGDNSPLHF. Full variable domain (rest looked up from reference TRBV29-1 and TRBJ1-6): SAVISQKPSRDICQRGTSLTIQCQVDSQVTMMFWYRQQPGQSLTLIATANQGSEATYESGFVIDKFPISRPNLTFSTLTVSNMSPEDSSIYLCSVETGDNSPLHFGNGTRLTVT.

The V call is TRBV7-9, the J call TRBJ2-7; D possibly uses TRBD1 or TRBD2 (5 bases each). The CDR3 has 14 residues. The germline V gene has CDR1 SEHNR and CDR2 FQNEAQ (reference sequence). Trimming stripped 0 bases from V and 3 bases from J, with 9 bases between. CDR3 in amino acids: CASSLARGYYEQYF. In DNA, the CDR3 is TGTGCCAGCAGCTTAGCGAGGGGATACTACGAGCAGTACTTC.